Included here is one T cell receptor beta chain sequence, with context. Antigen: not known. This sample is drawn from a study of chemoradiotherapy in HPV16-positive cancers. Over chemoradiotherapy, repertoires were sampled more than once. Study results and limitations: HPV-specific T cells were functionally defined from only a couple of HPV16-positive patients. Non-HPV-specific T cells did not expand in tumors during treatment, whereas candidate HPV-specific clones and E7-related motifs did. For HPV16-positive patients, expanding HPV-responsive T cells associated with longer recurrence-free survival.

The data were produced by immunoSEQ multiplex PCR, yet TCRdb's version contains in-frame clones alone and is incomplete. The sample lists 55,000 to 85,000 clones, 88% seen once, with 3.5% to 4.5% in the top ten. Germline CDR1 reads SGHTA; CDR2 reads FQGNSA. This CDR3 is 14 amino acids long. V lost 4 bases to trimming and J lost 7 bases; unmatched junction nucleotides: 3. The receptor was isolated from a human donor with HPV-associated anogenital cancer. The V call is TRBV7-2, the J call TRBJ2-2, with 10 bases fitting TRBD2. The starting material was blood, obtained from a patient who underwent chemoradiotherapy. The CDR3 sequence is CASSSLAGNGELFF. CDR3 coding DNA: TGTGCCAGCAGCTCACTAGCGGGAAACGGGGAGCTGTTTTTT. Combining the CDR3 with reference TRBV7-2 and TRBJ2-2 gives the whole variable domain GAGVSQSPSNKVTEKGKDVELRCDPISGHTALYWYRQSLGQGLEFLIYFQGNSAPDKSGLPSDRFSAERTGGSVSTLTIQRTQQEDSAVYLCASSSLAGNGELFFGEGSRLTVL.